This T cell receptor (beta chain) was sequenced in a study of graft-versus-host responses after intestinal transplantation. On the study more broadly: Recipients were given multivisceral, liver-intestinal, or isolated intestinal transplants.

Study-level results: Investigators detected GvH clones in recipient marrow, with some emerging earlier in ileum or blood.

Of note for this clone: Antigen: not known.

Some clones are missing from TCRdb's copy, which holds only in-frame ones; the method was immunoSEQ multiplex PCR. Among about 100,000 clones listed, roughly 91% were seen once. The length of the CDR3 is 14 residues. Germline loops: CDR1 SGHRS, CDR2 YFSETQ. V lost 1 base to trimming and J lost 0 bases; unmatched junction nucleotides: 0. The rearrangement links TRBV5-1 to TRBJ1-1, with 7 bases matching TRBD1. The sample in question was unstimulated CD4+ T cells sorted from spleen or lymph node cells, obtained before transplant. The sequence was obtained from a human donor who was the organ donor for an intestinal transplant. The CDR3 loop is CASSLTGVNTEAFF. The CDR3 DNA reads TGCGCCAGCAGCTTGACAGGGGTGAACACTGAAGCTTTCTTT.